Following are 29 T cell receptor beta chains from one sample sequenced in a study of cytomegalovirus exposure and HLA in healthy donors. Primers included in the PCR were 60 Vbeta and 13 Jbeta primers. Sequencing was performed with immunoSEQ multiplex PCR; in TCRdb, only in-frame clones are kept and a portion is missing. The repertoire holds around 110,000 clones, 75% to 85% seen once, with 3.5% to 5% in the top ten. Sample: PBMCs. The receptors derive from a young man in good health and CMV-seropositive.

The chain uses TRBV29-1 and TRBJ2-3, with TRBD2 as a possible D gene (5 bases). V dropped 4 bases and J dropped 7 bases, with 12 bases sitting between them. The CDR3 covers 12 residues. The V gene's germline CDR1 is SQVTM and CDR2 ANQGSEA. The CDR3 protein is CSVVGGTHTQYF. As DNA, the CDR3 is TGCAGCGTTGTAGGAGGCACGCATACGCAGTATTTT.

The chain joins TRBV6-5 to TRBJ1-2, with 8 bases that match TRBD1. J gave up 2 bases and V 11 bases, and 4 bases lay outside the gene matches. Germline V gene sequence: CDR1 MNHEY, CDR2 SVGAGI. The CDR3 contains 12 residues. The chain's CDR3 is CAAWTGNYGYTF. In DNA form, the CDR3 reads TGTGCCGCCTGGACAGGGAACTATGGCTACACCTTC.

J is TRBJ2-5 and V is TRBV9, with a weak D call TRBD1 (5 bases). The CDR3 has 17 amino acids. Germline CDR1 is SGDLS and CDR2 is YYNGEE. Trimming pared 0 bases from V and 0 bases from J, leaving 15 bases between. The CDR3 DNA follows: TGTGCCAGCAGCGTAGGTCCCTTCGACAGATACCAAGAGACCCAGTACTTC. Its protein product is CASSVGPFDRYQETQYF.

The chain carries TRBV5-4 and TRBJ2-1, with D perhaps matching TRBD2 (5 bases). The CDR3 spans 13 residues. Germline-derived CDR1 and CDR2 are SGHNT and YYREEE (reference sequence). Between the trimmed V and J ends, which lost 0 bases and 9 bases, there was a span of 10 bases. Here the CDR3 DNA reads TGTGCCAGCAGCTTGGCCGAGGGTACTGAGCAGTTCTTC. Amino acids: CASSLAEGTEQFF.

This chain uses TRBV19 with TRBJ2-1; 7 positions match TRBD2. The CDR3 consists of 13 residues. Looked up from germline, CDR1 is LNHDA and CDR2 is SQIVND (reference sequence). The junction had 3 bases not matched to a gene; V was cut back by 7 bases and J by 3 bases. CDR3 coding DNA: TGTGCCAGTAAGCGGACTAGCTACAATGAGCAGTTCTTC. Translation: CASKRTSYNEQFF. Variable domain in full (rest from reference TRBV19 and TRBJ2-1): DGGITQSPKYLFRKEGQNVTLSCEQNLNHDAMYWYRQDPGQGLRLIYYSQIVNDFQKGDIAEGYSVSREKKESFPLTVTSAQKNPTAFYLCASKRTSYNEQFFGPGTRLTVL.

This rearrangement joins TRBV28 to TRBJ2-5, with a possible D match to TRBD2 (5 bases). The CDR3 runs 16 residues. The germline V gene encodes CDR1 MDHEN and CDR2 SYDVKM. V lost 8 bases, J lost 1 base, and 20 bases lay in between. The CDR3 region has the DNA TGTGCCAGCGGTGGAGGAGCGATGATTTTCCAAGAGACCCAGTACTTC. Its protein product is CASGGGAMIFQETQYF.

CDR3 coding DNA: TGTGCCAGCAGCCAAGAATTAGAGGGTACTAATGAAAAACTGTTTTTT. Translated, it gives CASSQELEGTNEKLFF. The J gene is TRBJ1-4, the V gene TRBV14; D not resolved. The germline gives CDR1 SGHDN, CDR2 FVKESK. The V end lost 0 bases, the J end lost 2 bases, and 10 bases lay between the germline ends. The CDR3 is made up of 16 amino acids.

V is TRBV4-2 and J is TRBJ2-1, with TRBD2 matching 12 bases. Trimming cost V 0 bases and J 6 bases; bases outside gene matches: 12. Germline loops: CDR1 LGHNA, CDR2 YNFKEQ. The CDR3 has 19 amino acids. The CDR3 nucleotides read TGTGCCAGCAGCCAAGATCTGTCGGCTAGCGGGAGGGCCCTCAATGAGCAGTTCTTC. This gives the protein CASSQDLSASGRALNEQFF.

The chain recombines TRBV29-1 with TRBJ1-2, with D hard to call. Germline CDR1 SQVTM, CDR2 ANQGSEA. Trimming left V 1 base short and J 3 bases short, with 6 bases between. The CDR3 runs to 12 residues. This chain's CDR3 is CSVEGRYYGYTF. The CDR3 region has the DNA TGCAGCGTTGAAGGGCGGTACTATGGCTACACCTTC.

The V call is TRBV2, the J call TRBJ2-2; 10 bases are shared with TRBD2. The CDR3 contains 15 residues. Trimming took 7 bases from V and 1 from J; bases not matched to a gene: 3. In germline, CDR1 is SNHLY, CDR2 FYNNEI. The CDR3 loop reads CASILAGVNTGELFF. As DNA, the CDR3 is TGTGCCAGCATCCTAGCGGGGGTGAACACCGGGGAGCTGTTTTTT.

This clone was picked up a small number of times. The rearrangement uses TRBV7-3 and TRBJ1-1; D remains unclear. The CDR3 sequence is 13 residues long. CDR1 is SGHTA, CDR2 FQGTGA, per germline. Trimming cost V 1 base and J 7 bases, with 10 bases left between them. This chain's CDR3 is CASSLRADYEAFF. The DNA for the CDR3 is TGTGCCAGCAGCTTAAGGGCGGACTATGAAGCTTTCTTT.

This clone was counted once. The chain carries TRBV7-3 and TRBJ1-2, with 9 bases aligning to TRBD1. Germline V gene lookup returns CDR1 SGHTA and CDR2 FQGTGA. Trimming took 3 bases from V and 10 from J; bases not matched to a gene: 9. This CDR3 is 14 amino acids long. CDR3 sequence reads: CASSLGQGIDAYTF. In DNA, the CDR3 is TGTGCCAGCAGCTTGGGACAGGGAATTGACGCCTACACCTTC.

This chain uses TRBV6-5 with TRBJ2-7; TRBD2 agrees at 8 bases. Trimming at V came to 5 bases and at J to 5 bases, leaving 5 bases not matched to a gene. Germline V gives CDR1 MNHEY, CDR2 SVGAGI. The CDR3 consists of 13 residues. CDR3 residues: CASSDGRAHEQYF. CDR3 bases: TGTGCCAGCAGTGACGGGAGGGCCCACGAGCAGTACTTC.

This sequence joins TRBV13 and TRBJ1-1, with D possibly matching TRBD1 (5 bases). Trimming removed 2 bases from V and 1 base from J, with 20 bases in between. Looked up from germline, CDR1 is PRHDT and CDR2 is FYEKMQ (reference sequence). This CDR3 comprises 18 residues. For the CDR3, the DNA is TGTGCCAGCAGCTTATGGGGCAGGTATGATTTGAAGAACACTGAAGCTTTCTTT. Amino acid sequence: CASSLWGRYDLKNTEAFF.

Remarks on this clone: Since the CDR3 does not end with the conserved phenylalanine or tryptophan, this likely comes from a read error. This rearrangement joins TRBV11-2 to TRBJ2-7; tentatively, D is TRBD1 (8 bases). Germline CDR1 reads SGHAT; CDR2 reads FQNNGV. This CDR3 is 16 amino acids long. Trimming pared 2 bases from V and 2 bases from J, leaving 16 bases between. In nucleotides, the CDR3 is TGTGCCAGCAGCTTAACCCGAACAGGGGGGGCCTACGAGCAGTACCTC. Its protein product is CASSLTRTGGAYEQYL.

V is TRBV30 and J is TRBJ2-5, with 7 bases identical to TRBD2. CDR3 size: 12 residues. Looked up from germline, CDR1 is GTSNPN and CDR2 is SVGIG (reference sequence). V dropped 7 bases and J dropped 0; count of bases not matched to a gene: 2. The CDR3 protein is CAYGRYQETQYF. The DNA of the CDR3 is TGTGCCTACGGGAGGTACCAAGAGACCCAGTACTTC. Based on the CDR3 plus reference TRBV30 and TRBJ2-5, the full variable domain is SQTIHQWPATLVQPVGSPLSLECTVEGTSNPNLYWYRQAAGRGLQLLFYSVGIGQISSEVPQNLSASRPQDRQFILSSKKLLLSDSGFYLCAYGRYQETQYFGPGTRLLVL.

The chain employs TRBV4-2 and TRBJ2-1, with 7 nucleotides matching TRBD2. Germline values: CDR1 LGHNA, CDR2 YNFKEQ. CDR3 length: 18 amino acids. V gave up 0 bases and J gave up 8 bases; unmatched junction bases: 16. CDR3 DNA sequence: TGTGCCAGCAGCCAAGATAGGGGACTAAGCGGGGCCCCCCATGAGCAGTTCTTC. As protein: CASSQDRGLSGAPHEQFF.

Worth noting for this clone: Mismatch with germline at one junction end may stem from a read error. The chain links TRBV11-2 to TRBJ2-2; possible D gene TRBD2, 6 bases. This CDR3 region has 12 residues. The germline V gene has CDR1 SGHAT and CDR2 FQNNGV. This CDR3 is CASSLVMGGLFF. The CDR3 DNA follows: TGTGCCAGCAGCTTAGTGATGGGGGGGCTGTTTTTT.

This chain uses TRBV11-2 with TRBJ2-7; weak D call: TRBD1 (6 bases). V gave up 4 bases and J gave up 3 bases, with 19 bases separating them. Germline V gives CDR1 SGHAT, CDR2 FQNNGV. This CDR3 has 16 residues. The CDR3 loop is CASSSTQGWAFYEQYF. The CDR3 DNA reads as TGTGCCAGCAGCTCGACTCAGGGGTGGGCCTTCTACGAGCAGTACTTC.

This clone has just a few counts. The chain employs TRBV29-1 and TRBJ2-1; perhaps TRBD1 as D (6 bases). The V and J ends lost 6 bases and 7 bases respectively, with 13 bases between them. Germline CDR1 and CDR2: SQVTM and ANQGSEA. This CDR3 contains 12 residues. The CDR3 nucleotides read TGCAGCGTGGGGACATGGGGTAATGAGCAGTTCTTC. Encoded protein: CSVGTWGNEQFF.

This chain links TRBV11-2 with TRBJ2-1, with 13 bases matching TRBD2. Germline CDR1 is SGHAT and CDR2 is FQNNGV. J lost 6 bases, V lost 5 bases, and 4 bases had no gene match. The length of the CDR3 is 15 residues. In nucleotides, the CDR3 is TGTGCCAGCAGCGCGGGACTAGCGGGACTCAATGAGCAGTTCTTC. Its translation is CASSAGLAGLNEQFF.

This clone occurred once. The rearrangement joins TRBV7-2 to TRBJ1-2; D remains ambiguous. Germline loops: CDR1 SGHTA, CDR2 FQGNSA. The CDR3 is 12 amino acids. V was clipped by 3 bases and J by 2 bases, with 4 bases between them. The CDR3 coding sequence is TGTGCCAGCAGCTTCTCCAACTATGGCTACACCTTC. As protein: CASSFSNYGYTF.

This clone showed up just once. The chain recombines TRBV7-2 with TRBJ1-1; TRBD1 agrees at 8 bases. CDR1 and CDR2 from the germline V gene are SGHTA and FQGNSA. The CDR3 covers 18 residues. V shed 5 bases and J 4 bases; nucleotides not matched to a gene: 18. CDR3 nucleotides: TGTGCCAGCAGCCTATCATGGTTGACCAGGGGGCAGGGCACTGAAGCTTTCTTT. Protein: CASSLSWLTRGQGTEAFF.

V and J are TRBV4-3 and TRBJ2-5; a possible D gene is TRBD2 (6 bases). CDR1 is LGHNA and CDR2 is YSLEER in the germline V gene. The length of the CDR3 is 15 residues. Between the trimmed V and J ends, which lost 1 base and 5 bases, there was a span of 14 bases. CDR3: CASSQGVGGLETQYF. CDR3 DNA sequence: TGCGCCAGCAGCCAAGGGGTGGGAGGATTGGAGACCCAGTACTTC.

This clone was found once. The V call is TRBV10-2, the J call TRBJ1-3; D not resolved. V lost 8 bases, J lost 0 bases, and 20 bases lay in between. Looked up from germline, CDR1 is WSHSY and CDR2 is SAAADI. CDR3 length: 17 amino acids. Written as DNA, the CDR3 is TGCGCCAGCGGCCGCGAGGTCGGATCCTTCTCTGGAAACACCATATATTTT. Its translation: CASGREVGSFSGNTIYF.

Only one count was recorded for this clone. J is TRBJ1-6 and V is TRBV11-3; a possible D gene is TRBD1 (5 bases). The CDR3 sequence is 13 residues long. Trimming shortened V by 5 bases and J by 7 bases, and 9 bases separated the two germline ends. The germline gives CDR1 SGHNT, CDR2 YENEEA. In nucleotides, the CDR3 is TGTGCCAGCAGCATCCGACAGAATTCACCCCTCCACTTT. This translates into CASSIRQNSPLHF.

V and J are TRBV4-1 and TRBJ1-4, with 10 bases lining up with TRBD1. The germline V gene has CDR1 MGHRA and CDR2 YSYEKL. The CDR3 extends over 16 amino acids. Trimming at V came to 2 bases and at J to 7 bases, leaving 7 bases not matched to a gene. CDR3 nucleotide sequence: TGCGCCAGCAGCCAAAAGGACAGGGGGTATAGTGAAAAACTGTTTTTT. Its protein product is CASSQKDRGYSEKLFF.

The CDR3 here is CASTRQGYGYTF. CDR3 coding DNA: TGTGCCAGCACTCGACAAGGCTATGGCTACACCTTC. The chain employs TRBV28 and TRBJ1-2; D gene uncertain. V lost 7 bases, J lost 4 bases, and 10 bases lay in between. The CDR3 totals 12 residues. CDR1 and CDR2 (germline): MDHEN, SYDVKM.

The chain combines TRBV19 with TRBJ2-3, with 12 bases fitting TRBD2. Germline V lookup: CDR1 LNHDA, CDR2 SQIVND (reference sequence). V was clipped by 9 bases and J by 7 bases; unmatched bases: 8. This CDR3 spans 14 amino acids. In DNA, the CDR3 is TGTGCCAGCAACAGACTAGCGGGGGTGTATACGCAGTATTTT. Protein product: CASNRLAGVYTQYF. Filled out from reference TRBV19 and TRBJ2-3, the complete variable domain reads DGGITQSPKYLFRKEGQNVTLSCEQNLNHDAMYWYRQDPGQGLRLIYYSQIVNDFQKGDIAEGYSVSREKKESFPLTVTSAQKNPTAFYLCASNRLAGVYTQYFGPGTRLTVL.